This TCR beta chain is drawn from a study of T cells in Graves' hyperthyroidism and ophthalmopathy. Study-level results: Researchers found most expanded thyroid clonotypes above 0.001 in blood as well.

The CDR3 is 15 residues long. Germline CDR1 is SGHTA and CDR2 is FQGNSA. V shed 5 bases and J shed 1 base, with 13 bases lying between them. PBMCs were sourced from approximately 9.3 ml fresh peripheral blood. This clonotype was observed at least ten times. Antigen: not known. The CDR3 regions of TCR beta were amplified from RNA transcripts. A first-round RT-PCR of the TCR CDR3 used the HTBI primer set. TCRdb called the multiplex PCR reads again in MiXCR, with one record for every CDR3 protein. The profile shows roughly 500,000 distinct CDR3 sequences, approximately 16% of them singletons. The sample taken for sequencing was blood. This chain connects TRBV7-2 to TRBJ2-3; tentatively, D is TRBD1 or TRBD2 (6 bases each). This clonotype originated in a woman under 40 with Graves' ophthalmopathy. The CDR3 loop reads CASSRGTSRTDTQYF. The CDR3 bases are TGTGCCAGCAGCCGCGGGACATCCCGCACAGATACGCAGTATTTT.